This T cell receptor beta chain emerged from a study of blood T cell repertoires in COVID-19. The wider study: COVID-19 samples from acute and convalescent phases originated in the United States, Italy and Spain. Nucleic acid was either cDNA or gDNA, and it came from T cells, B-cell-depleted T cells, or PBMCs.

The Seattle patients, enrolled during active infection, were followed longitudinally. Trimming took 2 bases from V and 13 from J, leaving 12 bases between them. The germline V gene encodes CDR1 MNHEY and CDR2 SVGAGI. The CDR3 loop spans 12 amino acids. Original data processing: Estimates of nucleated cell counts were drawn from the amplification of reference gene primers. Profiled with immunoSEQ multiplex PCR; TCRdb holds only in-frame clones, not every one. V and J calls plus clone size are reproduced from that table; the DNA served to infer D and trimming. This sample carries approximately 190,000 clones, roughly 82% of them seen once, and the ten largest clones take around 8%. The sample holds one count of this clone.

The receptor was isolated from a woman between 55 and 75 years old with COVID-19, enrolled during active disease. The J gene is TRBJ2-1, the V gene TRBV6-5; D remains unclear. The sequenced sample consisted of peripheral blood. Written as DNA, the CDR3 is TGTGCCAGCAGTTACCAGGTAAACGGTCAGTTCTTC. Protein: CASSYQVNGQFF.